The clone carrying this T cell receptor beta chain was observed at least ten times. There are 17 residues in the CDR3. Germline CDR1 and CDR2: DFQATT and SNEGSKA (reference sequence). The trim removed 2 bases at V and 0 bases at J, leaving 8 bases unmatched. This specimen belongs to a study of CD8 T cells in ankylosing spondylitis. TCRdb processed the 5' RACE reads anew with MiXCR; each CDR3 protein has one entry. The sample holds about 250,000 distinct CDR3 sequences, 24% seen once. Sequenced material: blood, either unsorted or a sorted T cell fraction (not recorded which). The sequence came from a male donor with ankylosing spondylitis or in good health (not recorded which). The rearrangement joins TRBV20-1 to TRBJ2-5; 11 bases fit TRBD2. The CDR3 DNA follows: TGCAGTGCTAGATCGCAGACTAGCGGGGTGTACCAAGAGACCCAGTACTTC. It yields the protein CSARSQTSGVYQETQYF.